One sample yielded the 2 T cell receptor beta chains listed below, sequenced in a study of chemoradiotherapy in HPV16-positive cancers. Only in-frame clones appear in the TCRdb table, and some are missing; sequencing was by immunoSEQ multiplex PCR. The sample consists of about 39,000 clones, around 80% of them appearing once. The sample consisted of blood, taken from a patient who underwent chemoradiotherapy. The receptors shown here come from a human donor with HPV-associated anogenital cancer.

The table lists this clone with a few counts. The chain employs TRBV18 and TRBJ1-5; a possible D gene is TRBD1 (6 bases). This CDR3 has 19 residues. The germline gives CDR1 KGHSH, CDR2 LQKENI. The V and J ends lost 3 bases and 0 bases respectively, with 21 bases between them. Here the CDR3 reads CASSPLPAGEGNSNQPQHF. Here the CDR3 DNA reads TGTGCCAGCTCACCCCTTCCGGCAGGGGAAGGGAATAGCAATCAGCCCCAGCATTTT.

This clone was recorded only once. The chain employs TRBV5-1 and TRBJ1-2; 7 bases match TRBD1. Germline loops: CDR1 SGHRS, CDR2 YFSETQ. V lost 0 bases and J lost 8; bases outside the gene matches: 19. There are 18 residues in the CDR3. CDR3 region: CASSLGGTAMGKTRGYTF. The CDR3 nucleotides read TGCGCCAGCAGCTTGGGAGGGACAGCTATGGGGAAAACCAGGGGCTACACCTTC.